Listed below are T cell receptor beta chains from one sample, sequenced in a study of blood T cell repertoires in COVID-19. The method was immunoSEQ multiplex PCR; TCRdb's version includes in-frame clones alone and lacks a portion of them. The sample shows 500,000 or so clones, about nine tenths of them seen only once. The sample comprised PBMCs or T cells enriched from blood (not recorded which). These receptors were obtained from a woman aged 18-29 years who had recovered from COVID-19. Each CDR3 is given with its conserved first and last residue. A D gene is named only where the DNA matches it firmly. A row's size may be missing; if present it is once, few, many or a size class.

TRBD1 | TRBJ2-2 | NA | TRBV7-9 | CASSSGQADTGELFF | TGTGCCAGCAGCTCGGGACAGGCGGACACCGGGGAGCTGTTTTTT
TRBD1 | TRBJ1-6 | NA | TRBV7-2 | CASSLPAGQGSRPLHF | TGTGCCAGCAGCTTACCGGCGGGACAGGGGTCACGACCCCTCCACTTT
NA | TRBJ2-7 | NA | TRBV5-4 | CASSFQGGGNEQYF | TGTGCCAGCAGCTTCCAGGGTGGGGGGAACGAGCAGTACTTC
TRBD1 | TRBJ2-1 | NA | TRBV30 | CAWSLTGFNEQFF | TGTGCCTGGAGTCTGACAGGGTTCAATGAGCAGTTCTTC
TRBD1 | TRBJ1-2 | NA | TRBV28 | CASSPTNRGWDGYTF | TGTGCCAGCAGTCCTACGAACAGGGGATGGGATGGCTACACCTTC
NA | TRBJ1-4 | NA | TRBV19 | CASSSRTVRRYTNEKLFF | TGTGCCAGTAGTTCCAGGACAGTGCGGCGTTATACTAATGAAAAACTGTTTTTT
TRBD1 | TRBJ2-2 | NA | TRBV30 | CAWKGQGALGELFF | TGTGCCTGGAAGGGACAGGGGGCTCTCGGGGAGCTGTTTTTT
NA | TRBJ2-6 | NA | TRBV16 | CASSQLTQTSGANVLTF | TGTGCCAGCAGCCAGTTGACACAGACCTCTGGGGCCAACGTCCTGACTTTC
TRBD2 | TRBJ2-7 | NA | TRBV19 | CASSIALAGAFYEQYF | TGTGCCAGTAGTATAGCCCTAGCGGGGGCCTTCTACGAGCAGTACTTC
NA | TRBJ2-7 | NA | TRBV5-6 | CASHTPSYEQYF | TGTGCCAGCCATACACCTTCCTACGAGCAGTACTTC
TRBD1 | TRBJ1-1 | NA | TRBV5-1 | CASRDSAGTTEAFF | TGCGCCAGCCGGGACAGCGCGGGGACAACTGAAGCTTTCTTT
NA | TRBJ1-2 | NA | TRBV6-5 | CASSETVGRRDYTF | TGTGCCAGCAGCGAGACCGTCGGACGACGGGACTACACCTTC
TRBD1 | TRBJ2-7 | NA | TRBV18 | CASSPGTGNNYEQYF | TGTGCCAGCTCACCTGGGACAGGGAATAACTACGAGCAGTACTTC
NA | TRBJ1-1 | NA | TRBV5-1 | CASSSLTGEAFF | TGCGCCAGCAGCTCCCTTACAGGTGAAGCTTTCTTT
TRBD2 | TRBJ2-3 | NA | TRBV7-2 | CASSKPTGTSGPSTDTQYF | TGTGCCAGCAGCAAACCCACCGGGACTAGCGGTCCTAGCACAGATACGCAGTATTTT
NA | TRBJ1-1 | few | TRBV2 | CASSETDAEGTEAFF | TGTGCCAGCAGTGAGACAGATGCGGAGGGCACTGAAGCTTTCTTT
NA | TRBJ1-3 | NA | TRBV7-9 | CASRSDSSGNTIYF | TGTGCCAGCAGATCGGACAGCTCTGGAAACACCATATATTTT
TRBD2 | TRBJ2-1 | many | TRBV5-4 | CASSLFSGGIDNEQFF | TGTGCCAGCAGCTTGTTTAGCGGGGGTATCGACAATGAGCAGTTCTTC
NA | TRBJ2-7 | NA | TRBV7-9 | CASSWGVGQTTYEQYF | TGTGCCAGCAGCTGGGGGGTCGGACAAACGACCTACGAGCAGTACTTC
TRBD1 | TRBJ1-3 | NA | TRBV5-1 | CASSPTGTSGNTIYF | TGCGCCAGCAGCCCGACAGGGACCTCTGGAAACACCATATATTTT
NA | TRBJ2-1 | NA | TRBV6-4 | CASSEDRSSYNEQFF | TGTGCCAGCAGTGAGGACAGAAGCTCCTACAATGAGCAGTTCTTC
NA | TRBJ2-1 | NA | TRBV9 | CASSVGQVADNEQFF | TGTGCCAGCAGCGTAGGACAGGTGGCCGATAATGAGCAGTTCTTC
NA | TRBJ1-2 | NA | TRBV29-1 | CSVDPQAGYTF | TGCAGCGTTGATCCGCAGGCTGGCTACACCTTC
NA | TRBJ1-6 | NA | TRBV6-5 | CASSYGAWGSPLHF | TGTGCCAGCAGTTACGGGGCATGGGGTTCACCCCTCCACTTT
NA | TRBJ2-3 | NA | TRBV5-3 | CARSSSWMSDTQYF | TGTGCCAGAAGCTCTAGCTGGATGTCGGATACGCAGTATTTT
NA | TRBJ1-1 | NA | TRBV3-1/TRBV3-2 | CASSQASGEAFF | TGTGCCAGCAGCCAAGCTAGTGGTGAAGCTTTCTTT